This paragraph covers one T cell receptor beta chain sequence. The antigen is undetermined. The record originates from a study of cytomegalovirus exposure and HLA in healthy donors. Donors were nominally healthy when sampled, though unrecorded immune exposures were likely. The length of the CDR3 is 15 residues. Between the trimmed V and J ends, which lost 4 bases and 0 bases, there was a span of 12 bases. CDR1 is SEHNR and CDR2 is FQNEAQ in the germline V gene (reference sequence). General study points: The authors later linked a missense DCLRE1C variant to TCR beta V- and J-gene trimming. Several V segments, TRBV6-2 and TRBV6-3 among them, could not be told apart and were dropped. Across all donors, roughly uniform sequencing depth was an assumption of the presence/absence analyses.

The PCR contained 60 Vbeta and 13 Jbeta primers. Generated by immunoSEQ multiplex PCR, the TCRdb table keeps only in-frame clones and is missing some. The sample records approximately 170,000 clones, over 60% being singletons. The genes are TRBV7-9 and TRBJ1-1; TRBD1 might be the D (5 bases). The clonotype was recovered from a girl between 10 and 17 years old in good health and CMV-seronegative. The specimen sequenced was PBMCs. The CDR3 protein is CASSSRAGVNTEAFF. CDR3 bases: TGTGCCAGCAGCTCACGGGCGGGGGTGAACACTGAAGCTTTCTTT.